The 12 T cell receptor beta chains below all came from one sample that was sequenced in a study of shared clonotypes between healthy human individuals. Data came from immunoSEQ multiplex PCR; TCRdb stores just in-frame clones and leaves some out. The sample yields approximately 2,000,000 clones, 85% to 95% seen once. Material for sequencing was naive CD4+ T cells from PBMCs. The subset was: CD45RA+ positively selected. These receptors were obtained from a man younger than 35 in good health. Some clones in this sample may be carry-over from other donors' samples.

The rearrangement uses TRBV11-2 and TRBJ1-1, with D hard to call. V lost 2 bases and J 0 bases, leaving 10 bases between the germline ends. This CDR3 is built from 15 residues. CDR1 SGHAT and CDR2 FQNNGV come from the germline V gene. The CDR3 bases are TGTGCCAGCAGCTTATCGGTAGGCCTGAACACTGAAGCTTTCTTT. Amino acid sequence: CASSLSVGLNTEAFF.

This clone was recorded only once. Different DNA sequences within this sample yield the same CDR3. The rearrangement uses TRBV27 and TRBJ2-7; the match to TRBD1 covers 8 bases. V was pared by 5 bases and J by 4 bases, with 7 bases of the junction left unmatched. The CDR3 consists of 14 residues. Germline V gene sequence: CDR1 MNHEY, CDR2 SMNVEV (reference sequence). DNA for the CDR3: TGTGCCAGCAGTCTACGGGACAGGACTTACGAGCAGTACTTC. Amino acids: CASSLRDRTYEQYF.

The chain carries TRBV6-5 and TRBJ2-7; 7 bases are shared with TRBD2. The CDR3 covers 12 residues. Germline loops: CDR1 MNHEY, CDR2 SVGAGI. J lost 1 base, V lost 8 bases, and 2 bases had no gene match. CDR3 nucleotides: TGTGCCAGCGCGGGACTATCCTACGAGCAGTACTTC. Its translation is CASAGLSYEQYF.

As to this clone: The same CDR3 also results from other DNA sequences found in this sample. CDR3 sequence: CASSGGYEQYF. The CDR3 DNA is TGCGCCAGCAGCGGGGGATACGAGCAGTACTTC. The rearrangement links TRBV5-1 to TRBJ2-7; D is possibly TRBD1 or TRBD2 (5 bases each). This CDR3 has 11 amino acids. Trimming cost V 4 bases and J 4 bases, with 6 bases left between them. Germline CDR1 reads SGHRS; CDR2 reads YFSETQ.

This chain joins TRBV5-1 and TRBJ1-5; D is undetermined. The germline gives CDR1 SGHRS, CDR2 YFSETQ. V was cut by 0 bases and J by 0 bases, with 10 bases left in between. This CDR3 has 16 residues. The CDR3 loop reads CASSLEGLDSNQPQHF. The CDR3 region has the DNA TGCGCCAGCAGCTTGGAAGGTTTGGATAGCAATCAGCCCCAGCATTTT.

This clone occurred once. The chain uses TRBV9 and TRBJ1-4; weak D call: TRBD1 (5 bases). Trimming stripped 0 bases from V and 13 bases from J, with 19 bases between. The germline CDR1 and CDR2 sequences are SGDLS and YYNGEE. This CDR3 has 15 residues. Here the CDR3 DNA reads TGTGCCAGCAGCGTAGGCGGGGGAATCGGGTCTGGACTGTTTTTT. Protein: CASSVGGGIGSGLFF.

This chain uses TRBV11-1 with TRBJ2-3; 7 nucleotides match TRBD2. CDR3 length: 15 residues. Germline CDR1 SGHAT, CDR2 FQDESV (reference sequence). Trimming at V came to 6 bases and at J to 4 bases, leaving 10 bases not matched to a gene. CDR3 coding DNA: TGTGCCAGCAGAGACACTGGCGGGAGTGCAGATACGCAGTATTTT. Translation gives CASRDTGGSADTQYF.

This clone was seen only once. The V call is TRBV2, the J call TRBJ2-3, with TRBD2 matching 11 bases. The V segment lost 6 bases and the J segment 2 bases; nucleotides outside the gene matches: 4. Germline CDR1 reads SNHLY; CDR2 reads FYNNEI. CDR3 size: 15 residues. The CDR3 nucleotides are TGTGCCAGCAGCTTAGCGGGAGGGATCACAGATACGCAGTATTTT. This translates into CASSLAGGITDTQYF.

The chain recombines TRBV7-2 with TRBJ2-7, with TRBD2 matching 7 bases. The CDR3 runs to 16 residues. The J segment lost 9 bases and the V segment lost 5 bases, leaving 19 bases of the junction unmatched. Germline V lookup: CDR1 SGHTA, CDR2 FQGNSA. The CDR3 coding sequence is TGTGCCAGCAGCCTCATGGCCGCGGGAGTTTCGATCGGGCAGTACTTC. Translated, it gives CASSLMAAGVSIGQYF.

This chain uses TRBV4-1 with TRBJ2-7; weak D call: TRBD1 (5 bases). The CDR3 runs to 14 residues. Germline V gives CDR1 MGHRA, CDR2 YSYEKL. V was pared by 2 bases and J by 0 bases, with 8 bases between. The DNA of the CDR3 is TGCGCCAGCAGCCAACCAACAGGCTCCTACGAGCAGTACTTC. Its protein is CASSQPTGSYEQYF.

J is TRBJ2-1 and V is TRBV15, with 8 positions matching TRBD1. Germline loops: CDR1 LNHNV, CDR2 YYDKDF (reference sequence). The CDR3 loop spans 15 amino acids. The J segment lost 2 bases and the V segment lost 6 bases, leaving 6 bases of the junction unmatched. CDR3 coding DNA: TGTGCCACCAGGGGGACAGGTAGTGCCTACAATGAGCAGTTCTTC. Residues: CATRGTGSAYNEQFF.

The chain has TRBV4-2 and TRBJ2-3; tentative D call: TRBD2 (6 bases). Germline assignment: CDR1 LGHNA and CDR2 YNFKEQ. The CDR3 spans 16 residues. V was pared by 1 base and J by 0 bases, with 11 bases between. CDR3 loop: CASSQGIAASTDTQYF. CDR3 nucleotides: TGTGCCAGCAGCCAAGGGATAGCGGCAAGCACAGATACGCAGTATTTT.